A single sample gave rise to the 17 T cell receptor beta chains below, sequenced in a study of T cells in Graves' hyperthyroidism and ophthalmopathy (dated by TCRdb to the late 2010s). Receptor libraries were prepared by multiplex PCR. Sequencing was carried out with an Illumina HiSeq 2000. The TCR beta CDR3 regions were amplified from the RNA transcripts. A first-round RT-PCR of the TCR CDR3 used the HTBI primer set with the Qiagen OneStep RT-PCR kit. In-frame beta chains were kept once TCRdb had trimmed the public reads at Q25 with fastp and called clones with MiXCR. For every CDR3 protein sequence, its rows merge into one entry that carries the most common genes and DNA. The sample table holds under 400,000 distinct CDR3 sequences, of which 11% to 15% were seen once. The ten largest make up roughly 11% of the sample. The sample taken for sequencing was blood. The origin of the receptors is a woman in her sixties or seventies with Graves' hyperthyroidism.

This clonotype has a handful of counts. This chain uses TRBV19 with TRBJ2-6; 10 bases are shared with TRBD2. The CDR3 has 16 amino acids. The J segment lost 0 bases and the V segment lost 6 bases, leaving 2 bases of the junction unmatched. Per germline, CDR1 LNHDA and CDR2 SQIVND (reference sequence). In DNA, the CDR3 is TGTGCCAGTAGACTAGCGGGGTCCTCTGGGGCCAACGTCCTGACTTTC. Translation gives CASRLAGSSGANVLTF.

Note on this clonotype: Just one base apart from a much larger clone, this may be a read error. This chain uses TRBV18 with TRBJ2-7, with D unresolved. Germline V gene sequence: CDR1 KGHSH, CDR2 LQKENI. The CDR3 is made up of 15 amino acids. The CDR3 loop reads CAGSPRGSVDGEQYF. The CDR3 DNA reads TGTGCCGGCTCACCAAGAGGCTCCGTTGACGGCGAGCAGTACTTC.

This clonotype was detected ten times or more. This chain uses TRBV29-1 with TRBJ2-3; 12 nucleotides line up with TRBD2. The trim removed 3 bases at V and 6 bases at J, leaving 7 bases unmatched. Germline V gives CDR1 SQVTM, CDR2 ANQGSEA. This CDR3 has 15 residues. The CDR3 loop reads CSVELAGGPGDTQYF. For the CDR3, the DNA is TGCAGCGTTGAGCTAGCGGGAGGGCCGGGGGATACGCAGTATTTT.

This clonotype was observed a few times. CDR3 sequence reads: CASSQAGVGETQYF. CDR3 bases: TGTGCCAGCAGCCAAGCAGGGGTAGGGGAGACCCAGTACTTC. The chain couples TRBV3-1 to TRBJ2-5; D is possibly TRBD1 (6 bases). V dropped 1 base and J dropped 5 bases, with 11 bases sitting between them. The germline V gene has CDR1 LGHDT and CDR2 YNNKEL (reference sequence). The CDR3 runs 14 residues.

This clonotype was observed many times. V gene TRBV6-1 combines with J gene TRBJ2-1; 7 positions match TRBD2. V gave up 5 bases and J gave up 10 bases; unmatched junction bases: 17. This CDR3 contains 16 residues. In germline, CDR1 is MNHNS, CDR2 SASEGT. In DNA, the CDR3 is TGTGCCAGCAGTTTGGTTGCGGGAGCCGCTACGGGGGAGCAGTTCTTC. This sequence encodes CASSLVAGAATGEQFF.

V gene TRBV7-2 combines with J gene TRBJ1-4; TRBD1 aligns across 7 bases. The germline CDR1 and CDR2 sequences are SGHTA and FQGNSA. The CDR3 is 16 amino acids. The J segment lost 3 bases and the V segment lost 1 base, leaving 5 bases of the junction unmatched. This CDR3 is CASSLVVGTANEKLFF. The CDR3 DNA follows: TGTGCCAGCAGCTTAGTGGTGGGGACAGCTAATGAAAAACTGTTTTTT.

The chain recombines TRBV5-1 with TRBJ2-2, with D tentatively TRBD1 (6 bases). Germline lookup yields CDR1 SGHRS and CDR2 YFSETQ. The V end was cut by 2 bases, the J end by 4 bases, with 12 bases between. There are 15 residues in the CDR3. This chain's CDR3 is CASSFQGSSTGELFF. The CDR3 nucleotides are TGCGCCAGCAGCTTCCAGGGGAGTAGCACCGGGGAGCTGTTTTTT. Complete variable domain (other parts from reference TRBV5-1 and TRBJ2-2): KAGVTQTPRYLIKTRGQQVTLSCSPISGHRSVSWYQQTPGQGLQFLFEYFSETQRNKGNFPGRFSGRQFSNSRSEMNVSTLELGDSALYLCASSFQGSSTGELFFGEGSRLTVL.

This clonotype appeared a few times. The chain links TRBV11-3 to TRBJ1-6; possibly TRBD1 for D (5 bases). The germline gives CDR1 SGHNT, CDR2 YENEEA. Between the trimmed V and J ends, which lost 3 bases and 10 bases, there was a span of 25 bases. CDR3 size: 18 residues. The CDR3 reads CASSLGGLLIGRGSPLHF. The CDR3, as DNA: TGTGCCAGCAGCTTGGGTGGGCTACTAATCGGACGGGGGTCACCCCTCCACTTT.

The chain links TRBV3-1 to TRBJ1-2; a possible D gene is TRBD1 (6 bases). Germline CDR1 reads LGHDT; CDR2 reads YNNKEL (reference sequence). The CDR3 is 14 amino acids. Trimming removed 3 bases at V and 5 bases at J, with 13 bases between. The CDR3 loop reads CASSHPMGTYGYTF. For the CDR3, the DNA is TGTGCCAGCAGCCACCCTATGGGGACATATGGCTACACCTTC. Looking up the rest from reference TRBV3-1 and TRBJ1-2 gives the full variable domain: DTAVSQTPKYLVTQMGNDKSIKCEQNLGHDTMYWYKQDSKKFLKIMFSYNNKELIINETVPNRFSPKSPDKAHLNLHINSLELGDSAVYFCASSHPMGTYGYTFGSGTRLTVV.

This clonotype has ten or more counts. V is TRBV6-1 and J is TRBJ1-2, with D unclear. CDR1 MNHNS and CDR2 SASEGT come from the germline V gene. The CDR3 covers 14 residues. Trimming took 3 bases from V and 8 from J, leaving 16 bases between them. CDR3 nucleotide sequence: TGTGCCAGCAGTGACCCGGGAGCAGTAGGGGGCTACACCTTC. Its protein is CASSDPGAVGGYTF.

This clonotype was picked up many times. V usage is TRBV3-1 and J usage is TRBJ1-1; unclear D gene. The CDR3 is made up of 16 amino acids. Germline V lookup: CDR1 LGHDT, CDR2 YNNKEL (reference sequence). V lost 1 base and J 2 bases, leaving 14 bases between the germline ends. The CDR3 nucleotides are TGTGCCAGCAGCCAAGCAGGAGAACGACGTAACACTGAAGCTTTCTTT. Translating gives CASSQAGERRNTEAFF.

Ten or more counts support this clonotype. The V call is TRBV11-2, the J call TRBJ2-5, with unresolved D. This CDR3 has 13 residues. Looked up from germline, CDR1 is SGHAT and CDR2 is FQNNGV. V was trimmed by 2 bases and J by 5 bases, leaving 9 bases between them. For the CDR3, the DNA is TGTGCCAGCAGCTTAATGGTGGGGGAGACCCAGTACTTC. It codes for CASSLMVGETQYF.

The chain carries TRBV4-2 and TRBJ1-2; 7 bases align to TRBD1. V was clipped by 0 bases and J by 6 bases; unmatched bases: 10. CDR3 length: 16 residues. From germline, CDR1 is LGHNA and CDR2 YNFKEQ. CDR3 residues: CASSQDRATGLNGYTF. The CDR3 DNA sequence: TGTGCCAGCAGCCAAGATCGCGCGACAGGGCTTAATGGCTACACCTTC.

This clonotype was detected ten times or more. The CDR3 loop is CASLDGPRTDTQYF. In DNA, the CDR3 is TGTGCCAGCTTGGACGGACCACGCACAGATACGCAGTATTTT. This sequence joins TRBV28 and TRBJ2-3; D gene ambiguous. The ends were cut back, 8 bases at V and 1 base at J, with 13 bases in the middle. From germline, CDR1 is MDHEN and CDR2 SYDVKM. CDR3 length: 14 residues. Full variable domain (outside the CDR3, taken from reference TRBV28 and TRBJ2-3): DVKVTQSSRYLVKRTGEKVFLECVQDMDHENMFWYRQDPGLGLRLIYFSYDVKMKEKGDIPEGYSVSREKKERFSLILESASTNQTSMYLCASLDGPRTDTQYFGPGTRLTVL.

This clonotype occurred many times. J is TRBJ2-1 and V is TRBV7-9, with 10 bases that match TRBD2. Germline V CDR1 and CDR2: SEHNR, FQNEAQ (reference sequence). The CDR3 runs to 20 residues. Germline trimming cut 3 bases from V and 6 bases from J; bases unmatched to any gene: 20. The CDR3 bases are TGTGCCAGCAGCTTCGTTAGGTTGAGTAGCGGGAGGTCACAAACCAATGAGCAGTTCTTC. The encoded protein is CASSFVRLSSGRSQTNEQFF.

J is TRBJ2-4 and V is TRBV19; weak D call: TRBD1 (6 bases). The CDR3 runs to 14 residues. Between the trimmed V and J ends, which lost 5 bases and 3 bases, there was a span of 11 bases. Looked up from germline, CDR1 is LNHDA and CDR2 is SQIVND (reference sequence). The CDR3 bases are TGTGCCAGTAGTTCTAGGGGGAGCAAAAACATTCAGTACTTC. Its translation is CASSSRGSKNIQYF.

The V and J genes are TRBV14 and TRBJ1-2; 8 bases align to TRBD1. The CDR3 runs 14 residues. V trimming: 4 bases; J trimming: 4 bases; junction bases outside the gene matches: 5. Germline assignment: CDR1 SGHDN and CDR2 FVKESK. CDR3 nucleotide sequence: TGTGCCAGCAGCCGAGGGACAGGCATCTATGGCTACACCTTC. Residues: CASSRGTGIYGYTF.